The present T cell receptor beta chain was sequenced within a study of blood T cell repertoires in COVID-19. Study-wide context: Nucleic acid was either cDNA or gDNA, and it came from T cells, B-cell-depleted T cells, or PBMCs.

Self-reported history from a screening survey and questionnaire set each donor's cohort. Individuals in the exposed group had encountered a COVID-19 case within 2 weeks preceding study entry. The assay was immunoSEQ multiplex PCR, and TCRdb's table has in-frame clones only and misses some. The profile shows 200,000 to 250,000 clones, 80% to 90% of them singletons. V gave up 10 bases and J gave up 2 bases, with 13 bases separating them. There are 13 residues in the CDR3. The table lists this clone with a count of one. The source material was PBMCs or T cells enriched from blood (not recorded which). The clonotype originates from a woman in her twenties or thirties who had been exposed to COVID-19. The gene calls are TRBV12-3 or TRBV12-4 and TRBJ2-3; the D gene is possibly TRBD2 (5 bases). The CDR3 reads CATRSGFTDTQYF. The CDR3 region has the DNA TGTGCCACCCGGAGCGGTTTCACAGATACGCAGTATTTT.